The 27 T cell receptor beta chains listed next were all sequenced from one sample in a study of blood T cell repertoires in COVID-19. Sequencing was performed with immunoSEQ multiplex PCR; in TCRdb, only in-frame clones are kept and a portion is missing. The table includes about 350,000 clones, almost 90% detected once. The sample consisted of PBMCs or T cells enriched from blood (not recorded which). The receptors originated from a woman in her twenties or thirties who had been exposed to COVID-19.

The rearrangement joins TRBV7-9 to TRBJ1-1, with 8 nucleotides matching TRBD1. The V gene end was trimmed by 5 bases and the J gene end by 8 bases; junction bases not matched to a gene: 13. CDR3 size: 15 residues. Germline V gene data show CDR1 as SEHNR and CDR2 as FQNEAQ (reference sequence). In DNA, the CDR3 is TGTGCCAGCAGCCCGCTGACAGGGGCCCTTGGAGAAGCTTTCTTT. Encoded protein: CASSPLTGALGEAFF.

This clone was counted only a few times. The V call is TRBV27, the J call TRBJ2-7; 8 nucleotides line up with TRBD2. CDR1 MNHEY and CDR2 SMNVEV come from the germline V gene (reference sequence). Trimming cost V 7 bases and J 0 bases; bases outside gene matches: 5. This CDR3 has 14 amino acids. CDR3 loop: CASTVAGPSYEQYF. CDR3 coding DNA: TGTGCCAGCACCGTAGCGGGACCCTCCTACGAGCAGTACTTC.

The V call is TRBV6-5, the J call TRBJ1-2, with TRBD1 matching over 7 bases. The CDR3 extends over 14 amino acids. V gave up 6 bases and J gave up 3 bases; unmatched junction bases: 7. Germline loops: CDR1 MNHEY, CDR2 SVGAGI. CDR3 nucleotides: TGTGCCAGCAGGGGAACAGGGGTGCACTATGGCTACACCTTC. Translation: CASRGTGVHYGYTF.

The J gene is TRBJ2-5, the V gene TRBV9; the match to TRBD2 covers 13 bases. V gave up 2 bases and J gave up 5 bases; unmatched junction bases: 6. Germline V lookup: CDR1 SGDLS, CDR2 YYNGEE. The length of the CDR3 is 16 residues. As DNA, the CDR3 is TGTGCCAGCAGCGTTTGGACTAGCGGGAGTCAGGAGACCCAGTACTTC. Encoded protein: CASSVWTSGSQETQYF.

The rearrangement links TRBV30 to TRBJ2-3, with TRBD2 matching over 12 bases. Losses at the gene ends were 7 bases for V and 4 bases for J; bases not matched to a gene: 6. This CDR3 comprises 14 residues. In germline, CDR1 is GTSNPN, CDR2 SVGIG (reference sequence). The CDR3 DNA follows: TGTGCCTTTCGACTAGCGGGAGCATCAGATACGCAGTATTTT. This translates into CAFRLAGASDTQYF. The whole variable domain, filled in from reference TRBV30 and TRBJ2-3, reads SQTIHQWPATLVQPVGSPLSLECTVEGTSNPNLYWYRQAAGRGLQLLFYSVGIGQISSEVPQNLSASRPQDRQFILSSKKLLLSDSGFYLCAFRLAGASDTQYFGPGTRLTVL.

This chain joins TRBV15 and TRBJ1-6; 7 positions agree with TRBD1. The CDR3 sequence is 15 residues long. V shed 1 base, J shed 8 bases, and the junction held 5 bases outside the gene matches. CDR1 LNHNV and CDR2 YYDKDF come from the germline V gene (reference sequence). The CDR3 DNA is TGTGCCACCAGCAGAGGGTCGGGACAGCATTCACCCCTCCACTTT. This encodes CATSRGSGQHSPLHF.

This rearrangement joins TRBV10-3 to TRBJ1-4, with 9 bases that match TRBD1. Germline values: CDR1 ENHRY, CDR2 SYGVKD. Trimming removed 5 bases from V and 7 bases from J; junction bases left unmatched: 5. The CDR3 contains 14 residues. Written as DNA, the CDR3 is TGTGCCATCAGTTCGGGACAGGGAGTTGAAAAACTGTTTTTT. Its translation is CAISSGQGVEKLFF.

The chain links TRBV5-5 to TRBJ1-5; no firm D call. The CDR3 has 19 amino acids. CDR1 and CDR2 (germline): SGHKS, YYEKEE (reference sequence). Trimming stripped 4 bases from V and 1 base from J, with 24 bases between. The CDR3 DNA follows: TGTGCCAGCAGCCTCCCAGCGGGGTCAGGACTCCTAAGCAATCAGCCCCAGCATTTT. This translates into CASSLPAGSGLLSNQPQHF.

The chain recombines TRBV19 with TRBJ2-1; 13 positions agree with TRBD2. Per germline, CDR1 LNHDA and CDR2 SQIVND (reference sequence). CDR3 length equals 15 residues. J gave up 4 bases and V 7 bases, and 4 bases lay outside the gene matches. The CDR3 DNA sequence: TGTGCCAGTACTCCGGGACTAGCGGGATACAATGAGCAGTTCTTC. It yields the protein CASTPGLAGYNEQFF.

The rearrangement uses TRBV7-3 and TRBJ2-3, with D maybe TRBD1 (5 bases). The CDR3 contains 17 residues. Germline CDR1 SGHTA, CDR2 FQGTGA. V shed 0 bases and J shed 1 base, with 14 bases lying between them. CDR3 in amino acids: CASSLTPSGSGTDTQYF. CDR3 in DNA: TGTGCCAGCAGCTTAACCCCGTCAGGGTCGGGCACAGATACGCAGTATTTT.

The chain recombines TRBV5-1 with TRBJ2-7; 11 bases align to TRBD1. V lost 5 bases, J lost 4 bases, and 11 bases stayed unmatched. The CDR3 consists of 16 residues. The V gene's germline CDR1 is SGHRS and CDR2 YFSETQ. CDR3 in DNA: TGCGCCAGCAGACCTACCTCCGGGACAGGGGGTTACGAGCAGTACTTC. Its protein is CASRPTSGTGGYEQYF.

The chain joins TRBV10-1 to TRBJ2-1; D unresolved. The CDR3 is 16 residues long. The ends were cut back, 4 bases at V and 0 bases at J, with 13 bases in the middle. CDR1 and CDR2 from the germline V gene are WNHNN and SYGVQD (reference sequence). CDR3 nucleotide sequence: TGCGCCAGCAGTGGGCCGGATGCTAGCTCCTACAATGAGCAGTTCTTC. As protein: CASSGPDASSYNEQFF.

This rearrangement joins TRBV2 to TRBJ2-5; 7 bases are a match to TRBD2. The CDR3 is 14 residues long. Germline trimming cut 4 bases from V and 4 bases from J; bases unmatched to any gene: 6. CDR1 is SNHLY and CDR2 is FYNNEI in the germline V gene. The CDR3 DNA sequence: TGTGCCAGCAGTGGGACGGGAGGAACAGAGACCCAGTACTTC. This sequence encodes CASSGTGGTETQYF.

This sequence joins TRBV7-9 and TRBJ1-5; D gene unclear. CDR3 length: 14 residues. V lost 5 bases, J lost 0 bases, and 8 bases lay in between. Per the germline V gene, CDR1 is SEHNR and CDR2 is FQNEAQ (reference sequence). The CDR3 DNA sequence: TGTGCCAGCAGCCATCAGAATAGCAATCAGCCCCAGCATTTT. Its protein is CASSHQNSNQPQHF.

Only a few counts were recorded for this clone. DNA of the CDR3: TGTGCCAGTAGGCTAACTAGCGGGGGAACAGATACGCAGTATTTT. It translates to CASRLTSGGTDTQYF. The genes are TRBV19 and TRBJ2-3; 11 bases align to TRBD2. Germline CDR1 reads LNHDA; CDR2 reads SQIVND (reference sequence). There are 15 residues in the CDR3. V was pared by 6 bases and J by 3 bases, with 5 bases of the junction left unmatched. The full variable domain, rest sourced from reference TRBV19 and TRBJ2-3, is DGGITQSPKYLFRKEGQNVTLSCEQNLNHDAMYWYRQDPGQGLRLIYYSQIVNDFQKGDIAEGYSVSREKKESFPLTVTSAQKNPTAFYLCASRLTSGGTDTQYFGPGTRLTVL.

V and J are TRBV7-9 and TRBJ1-1; TRBD1 agrees at 7 bases. From germline, CDR1 is SEHNR and CDR2 FQNEAQ (reference sequence). J was trimmed by 3 bases and V by 0 bases; bases with no gene match: 1. CDR3 length: 14 amino acids. The CDR3 here is CASSLADRDTEAFF. As DNA, the CDR3 is TGTGCCAGCAGCTTAGCAGACAGGGACACTGAAGCTTTCTTT.

The chain has TRBV7-9 and TRBJ2-1, with unresolved D. Looked up from germline, CDR1 is SEHNR and CDR2 is FQNEAQ (reference sequence). This CDR3 contains 14 residues. V was cut by 1 base and J by 8 bases, with 12 bases left in between. In DNA form, the CDR3 reads TGTGCCAGCAGCTTAGGGAGTTTCGAGCATGAGCAGTTCTTC. Translating it yields CASSLGSFEHEQFF.

The chain uses TRBV25-1 and TRBJ2-2, with 11 bases matching TRBD2. CDR1 is MGHDK, CDR2 SYGVNS, per germline. The ends lost 7 bases at V and 4 bases at J; junction bases unmatched: 8. The CDR3 totals 16 residues. As DNA, the CDR3 is TGTGCCAGCACCCCCTACGGGACTAGCGGCACCGGGGAGCTGTTTTTT. This encodes CASTPYGTSGTGELFF.

V is TRBV7-3 and J is TRBJ2-7; 7 bases are shared with TRBD2. The V gene end was trimmed by 5 bases and the J gene end by 4 bases; junction bases not matched to a gene: 5. The CDR3 extends over 13 amino acids. Looked up from germline, CDR1 is SGHTA and CDR2 is FQGTGA. CDR3 bases: TGTGCCAGCAGCCGGGACTACCAATACGAGCAGTACTTC. Translated: CASSRDYQYEQYF.

The V gene is TRBV18, the J gene TRBJ1-2, with 8 bases matching TRBD1. Germline V lookup: CDR1 KGHSH, CDR2 LQKENI. The CDR3 sequence is 16 residues long. J gave up 8 bases and V 6 bases, and 17 bases lay outside the gene matches. Here the CDR3 reads CASSPGTGRRDGGYTF. The CDR3 region has the DNA TGTGCCAGCTCCCCTGGGACAGGCAGGCGCGACGGCGGCTACACCTTC. Together with reference TRBV18 and TRBJ1-2, the CDR3 gives the full variable domain: NAGVMQNPRHLVRRRGQEARLRCSPMKGHSHVYWYRQLPEEGLKFMVYLQKENIIDESGMPKERFSAEFPKEGPSILRIQQVVRGDSAAYFCASSPGTGRRDGGYTFGSGTRLTVV.

The CDR3 DNA follows: TGCGCCAGCAGCTTAGTGCAGGGGACCTTGGATACGCAGTATTTT. Its translation is CASSLVQGTLDTQYF. The rearrangement joins TRBV5-1 to TRBJ2-3, with D tentatively TRBD1 (6 bases). V gave up 2 bases and J gave up 6 bases, with 16 bases separating them. The CDR3 extends over 15 amino acids. Looked up from germline, CDR1 is SGHRS and CDR2 is YFSETQ.

The chain couples TRBV18 to TRBJ1-2; 7 bases are shared with TRBD1. Trimming at V came to 4 bases and at J to 8 bases, leaving 16 bases not matched to a gene. The CDR3 contains 16 residues. Germline CDR1 KGHSH, CDR2 LQKENI. The CDR3 protein is CASSLNRDGQGVGYTF. Written as DNA, the CDR3 is TGTGCCAGCTCACTTAACCGGGACGGTCAGGGGGTCGGCTACACCTTC.

This clone has a handful of counts. At one boundary the junction diverges from the germline segment, which might be a read error. The chain combines TRBV30 with TRBJ2-1; 7 bases align to TRBD1. The CDR3 spans 13 residues. In germline, CDR1 is GTSNPN, CDR2 SVGIG (reference sequence). CDR3 loop: CAWSNIQQGPLIF. In DNA, the CDR3 is TGTGCCTGGAGTAACATACAACAGGGGCCGCTGATCTTC.

The chain has TRBV9 and TRBJ1-6; 7 bases map to TRBD1. With 4 bases clipped from V and 9 bases from J, the junction kept 7 bases outside the gene matches. Per the germline V gene, CDR1 is SGDLS and CDR2 is YYNGEE. This CDR3 is built from 14 residues. CDR3 residues: CASSQTGFGSPLHF. The CDR3 region has the DNA TGTGCCAGCAGCCAGACAGGGTTTGGTTCACCCCTCCACTTT.

The chain carries TRBV25-1 and TRBJ2-7, with D possibly being TRBD2 (6 bases). Trimming removed 4 bases at V and 3 bases at J, with 16 bases between. CDR1 MGHDK and CDR2 SYGVNS come from the germline V gene. This CDR3 has 15 amino acids. The CDR3 region has the DNA TGTGCCAGCAGTGCTCGACTAGGTCTACGCTACGAGCAGTACTTC. Protein: CASSARLGLRYEQYF.

This rearrangement joins TRBV18 to TRBJ2-1, with D uncertain. Germline V gene sequence: CDR1 KGHSH, CDR2 LQKENI. V was pared by 5 bases and J by 8 bases, with 19 bases between. The CDR3 is made up of 15 amino acids. The DNA of the CDR3 is TGTGCCAGCTCAGACCGACTTTCGGAGCAAGATGAGCAGTTCTTC. Translating gives CASSDRLSEQDEQFF. The variable domain in full, completed from reference TRBV18 and TRBJ2-1, reads NAGVMQNPRHLVRRRGQEARLRCSPMKGHSHVYWYRQLPEEGLKFMVYLQKENIIDESGMPKERFSAEFPKEGPSILRIQQVVRGDSAAYFCASSDRLSEQDEQFFGPGTRLTVL.

The CDR3 protein is CASSLGLAGEETQYF. The CDR3 region has the DNA TGTGCCAGCAGCTTGGGGCTAGCGGGAGAAGAGACCCAGTACTTC. The V call is TRBV5-5, the J call TRBJ2-5; 10 nucleotides align to TRBD2. Germline CDR1 reads SGHKS; CDR2 reads YYEKEE (reference sequence). CDR3 length: 15 residues. Unmatched junction bases numbered 2, after V lost 0 bases and J lost 3 bases.